The rows below give T cell receptor beta chains drawn from one sample of a study of shared clonotypes between healthy human individuals. Profiling relied on immunoSEQ multiplex PCR, and the TCRdb table lists in-frame clones only, not all of them. The table includes about 680,000 clones, approximately 79% detected once. What was sequenced was memory CD4+ T cells sorted from blood. The receptors were gathered from a woman in her 30s in good health. Each CDR3 is given with its conserved first and last residue. A D gene is named only where the DNA matches it firmly. Expanded clones are given a class, and other clones once, few, many or no size at all.

j_gene,abundance,v_gene,len,d_gene,CDR3aa,CDR3nt
TRBJ2-7,few,TRBV19,15,TRBD1,CASSDPGTGTYEQYF,TGTGCCAGTAGTGATCCCGGGACAGGGACCTACGAGCAGTACTTC
TRBJ1-2,once,TRBV5-4,13,-,CASSLGANYGYTF,TGTGCCAGCAGCCTGGGGGCTAACTATGGCTACACCTTC
TRBJ1-2,-,TRBV10-1,13,-,CASSEGLYYGYTF,TGCGCCAGCAGTGAGGGGCTCTACTATGGCTACACCTTC
TRBJ1-1,-,TRBV29-1,13,TRBD1,CSVRDRVSTEAFF,TGCAGCGTCCGGGACAGGGTTAGCACTGAAGCTTTCTTT
TRBJ1-2,many,TRBV7-9,13,-,CASSVQQGGGYTF,TGTGCCAGCAGCGTACAACAGGGTGGGGGCTACACCTTC
TRBJ2-7,-,TRBV4-1,17,TRBD2,CASSQEAGTSGSYEQYF,TGCGCCAGCAGCCAAGAGGCCGGGACTAGCGGGAGCTACGAGCAGTACTTC
TRBJ2-1,many,TRBV7-3,15,TRBD2,CASSRSGRADNEQFF,TGTGCCAGCAGCCGTAGCGGGAGGGCCGACAATGAGCAGTTCTTC
TRBJ1-5,-,TRBV19,15,-,CASSIGAGNNQPQHF,TGTGCCAGTAGTATAGGGGCAGGGAACAATCAGCCCCAGCATTTT
TRBJ2-3,-,TRBV2,11,-,CASSETPTQYF,TGTGCCAGCAGTGAAACCCCCACGCAGTATTTT
TRBJ1-2,-,TRBV30,15,-,CAWRLTGSLGYGYTF,TGTGCCTGGAGATTAACAGGGAGCTTGGGCTATGGCTACACCTTC
TRBJ1-1,-,TRBV19,13,-,CASSSGARTEAFF,TGTGCCAGTAGTAGTGGGGCTAGGACTGAAGCTTTCTTT
TRBJ2-2,-,TRBV5-1,11,-,CASSFAGELFF,TGCGCCAGCAGCTTTGCCGGGGAGCTGTTTTTT
TRBJ2-5,-,TRBV5-1,13,-,CASSLLVQETQYF,TGCGCCAGCAGCTTGCTTGTCCAAGAGACCCAGTACTTC
TRBJ1-1,-,TRBV2,14,-,CASSVKGDNTEAFF,TGTGCCAGCAGTGTTAAGGGAGACAACACTGAAGCTTTCTTT
TRBJ2-5,-,TRBV7-2,14,-,CASSTPGLQETQYF,TGTGCCAGCAGCACTCCGGGACTTCAAGAGACCCAGTACTTC
TRBJ2-7,-,TRBV15,12,-,CATSSSPGEQYF,TGTGCCACCAGTAGTTCGCCGGGCGAGCAGTACTTC
TRBJ1-2,-,TRBV28,14,-,CASSDPIRGSGYTF,TGTGCCAGCAGCGACCCGATCAGGGGAAGTGGCTACACCTTC
TRBJ1-4,-,TRBV28,12,-,CASRVRGEKLFF,TGTGCCAGCAGGGTCAGGGGTGAAAAACTGTTTTTT
TRBJ2-3,few,TRBV15,13,-,CATSRDYLSTQYF,TGTGCCACCAGCAGAGATTATCTCAGTACGCAGTATTTT
TRBJ2-7,-,TRBV7-4,15,TRBD2,CASSPAGGREDEQYF,TGTGCCAGCAGCCCCGCGGGCGGGAGGGAGGACGAGCAGTACTTC
TRBJ2-7,once,TRBV7-8,16,-,CASSPHRLGVRYEQYF,TGTGCCAGCAGCCCGCACCGACTAGGGGTGAGATACGAGCAGTACTTC
TRBJ1-3,-,TRBV7-9,15,-,CASSLGAAAGNTIYF,TGTGCCAGCAGCTTAGGGGCGGCGGCGGGAAACACCATATATTTT